This T cell receptor beta chain was profiled in a study of T cell responses to AZD1222 COVID-19 vaccine (dated by TCRdb to the early 2020s). Context from the whole study: AZD1222 recipients with second doses at about 4 weeks or about 12 weeks were pooled, because spike-specific TCR depth and breadth did not differ between schedules. A total of approximately 230 trial participants underwent TCR sequencing, of whom some 210 received two doses of AZD1222 and around 25 received two doses of the MenACWY control vaccine. Trial participants were enrolled by age into 18-55, 56-69 and 70-plus year subgroups, with 148, 28 and 57 TCR-sequenced participants respectively. Study-wide conclusions, independent of this receptor: In the small 56-69-year group, the increase in depth fell short of significance, most likely because of low power. Only six AZD1222 recipients were SARS-CoV-2 seropositive at baseline, limiting conclusions about previously exposed vaccinees. The vaccine-associated CD4 TCRs covered the entire spike protein, and the dominant responses fell in regions 160-218 and 743-854. Reportedly, close to half of the unique spike-specific TCRs recognized epitopes lying outside the regions that are mutated in the B.1.351 and B.1.1.7 variants. No day 14 peak-response samples were available, so repertoires were characterized only after the peak T cell response. Participants were mostly white British, with more females than males. The authors suggested clonal diversity may have been underestimated. After two AZD1222 doses, both the breadth and the depth of spike-specific TCRs were significantly higher than at day 0 and than in MenACWY recipients.

Taken with the paper, the label for time point translates to: baseline before first vaccination. Vaccinee samples were obtained from the UK trials COV001 and COV002, which included a single-blind randomized controlled phase 2/3 trial of AZD1222 (ChAdOx1 nCoV-19) in healthy adults. For TCRbeta chain sequencing, PBMC samples from trial participants were taken at day 0 and at day 28 after the second dose. Trimming accounts for 4 bases at V and 7 bases at J, while the number of junction bases matched to no gene is 7. There are 16 amino acids in the CDR3, from cysteine to phenylalanine inclusive. Just the 48-base CDR3 DNA is kept, in frame starting at base 1. Note on this clone: The clone's antigen remains unknown. No quality values exist for individual bases; no much larger clone is one base distant.

The CDR3 regions of human TCRbeta chains were analyzed by immunosequencing. Per the source publication's procedure: Repertoire TCRs were checked for matches against a reference library of SARS-CoV-2-specific TCRs that had been generated using the MIRA antigen-specificity platform. Breadth meant the fraction of unique TCRs that were SARS-CoV-2-associated, whereas depth meant the fraction of total T cells that were SARS-CoV-2-associated. Using the MIRA data, every spike-specific TCR was mapped to the spike region that the TCR reacted to and assigned to either a CD4 or a CD8 class. Log10-transformed breadth and depth values were compared by one-way ANOVA with Sidak's multiple comparisons tests. The table was pulled from immuneACCESS by TCRdb, which kept in-frame rearrangements only. Such tables lose some clones; where checked, under half of the loss comes from unresolved V genes, and the rest has no known cause. V, J and clone size were drawn from that table, and D and trimming were deduced from the DNA. For this sample the table gives 120,000 or so clones, of which about 87% were detected only once. The ten most abundant clones make up under 7% of the sample.

The chain couples TRBV5-3 to TRBJ2-3, and 15 junctional nucleotides match TRBD2. TRBV5-3 is sorted into the ORF group, with uncertain function. This TCR derives from an adult in good health. The input for sequencing was peripheral blood, taken on day 0 of AZD1222 vaccination. CDR3 loop: CARSLGLAGGFNTQYF. In nucleotide form, the sequence is TGTGCCAGAAGCCTCGGACTAGCGGGGGGGTTCAATACGCAGTATTTT.